These 20 T cell receptor beta chains were sequenced from one sample in a study of cytotoxic CD8 clonotypes in ibrutinib-treated CLL. Using immunoSEQ multiplex PCR, the repertoire was profiled, and TCRdb retains in-frame clones only, with some absent. This table holds about 140,000 clones, approximately 75% found once. The sample in question was PBMCs, obtained after 12 months of ibrutinib treatment. The receptor source for this set is a human donor with chronic lymphocytic leukemia.

V is TRBV5-1 and J is TRBJ2-1; D call uncertain. The germline CDR1 and CDR2 sequences are SGHRS and YFSETQ. V lost 4 bases and J 9 bases, leaving 8 bases between the germline ends. The length of the CDR3 is 11 residues. The CDR3 region is CASSARAEQFF. The CDR3 nucleotides read TGCGCCAGCAGCGCCCGGGCTGAGCAGTTCTTC.

The rearrangement joins TRBV5-1 to TRBJ2-2; TRBD2 agrees at 12 bases. This CDR3 comprises 16 residues. Losses at the gene ends were 3 bases for V and 7 bases for J; bases not matched to a gene: 7. The V gene's germline CDR1 is SGHRS and CDR2 YFSETQ. This CDR3 reads CASSSLAGGVSGELFF. The CDR3 DNA sequence: TGCGCCAGCAGCTCACTAGCGGGAGGAGTGAGCGGGGAGCTGTTTTTT.

V usage is TRBV27 and J usage is TRBJ1-6; the D is unclear. The V gene's germline CDR1 is MNHEY and CDR2 SMNVEV (reference sequence). V shed 3 bases and J shed 6 bases, with 3 bases lying between them. The CDR3 length is 12 residues. As DNA, the CDR3 is TGTGCCAGCAGTTTTGGTAATTCACCCCTCCACTTT. It encodes CASSFGNSPLHF.

V usage is TRBV11-2 and J usage is TRBJ2-7; D is uncertain. Germline V gene data show CDR1 as SGHAT and CDR2 as FQNNGV. The CDR3 extends over 11 amino acids. Between the trimmed V and J ends, which lost 4 bases and 3 bases, there was a span of 4 bases. CDR3 bases: TGTGCCAGCAGCTCCGGCTACGAGCAGTACTTC. Its protein is CASSSGYEQYF.

The V and J genes are TRBV5-1 and TRBJ2-6; possibly TRBD1 or TRBD2 for D (5 bases each). The germline V and J ends were trimmed by 4 bases and 1 base, with 18 bases remaining between them. CDR3 length: 18 residues. The germline V gene encodes CDR1 SGHRS and CDR2 YFSETQ. CDR3 bases: TGCGCCAGCAGCCCGGTGGGGGTGGTGGGATCTGGGGCCAACGTCCTGACTTTC. Protein sequence: CASSPVGVVGSGANVLTF.

The V call is TRBV28, the J call TRBJ1-5, with TRBD1 as a possible D gene (6 bases). V lost 3 bases and J lost 5, with 11 bases in between. Germline lookup yields CDR1 MDHEN and CDR2 SYDVKM. This CDR3 spans 14 amino acids. The CDR3 sequence is CASSFQDSYQPQHF. The CDR3 DNA follows: TGTGCCAGCAGTTTTCAGGACAGTTATCAGCCCCAGCATTTT.

The chain couples TRBV28 to TRBJ1-2, with D uncertain. Germline assignment: CDR1 MDHEN and CDR2 SYDVKM. V shed 3 bases and J shed 6 bases, with 11 bases lying between them. The CDR3 sequence is 13 residues long. CDR3 protein: CASSFIRAHGYTF. The CDR3 nucleotides are TGTGCCAGCAGTTTTATAAGGGCCCATGGCTACACCTTC.

V gene TRBV28 combines with J gene TRBJ2-2; tentatively, D is TRBD1 (6 bases). V was trimmed by 8 bases and J by 6 bases, leaving 28 bases between them. CDR1 and CDR2 from the germline V gene are MDHEN and SYDVKM. The CDR3 sequence is 18 residues long. In nucleotides, the CDR3 is TGTGCCAGCTGTTATGGGCCCCCAGGGGCCGGATTACCCGGGGAGCTGTTTTTT. Translation: CASCYGPPGAGLPGELFF.

The chain uses TRBV2 and TRBJ2-7; D is undetermined. The germline V and J ends were trimmed by 9 bases and 2 bases, with 11 bases remaining between them. CDR3 length: 12 residues. The germline CDR1 and CDR2 sequences are SNHLY and FYNNEI. The CDR3 is CASRGFTYEQYF. The CDR3 DNA is TGTGCCAGTCGTGGCTTTACCTACGAGCAGTACTTC.

J is TRBJ2-5 and V is TRBV6-5, with 12 bases aligning to TRBD2. The CDR3 spans 15 residues. The germline gives CDR1 MNHEY, CDR2 SVGAGI. The V gene end was trimmed by 6 bases and the J gene end by 9 bases; junction bases not matched to a gene: 11. For the CDR3, the DNA is TGTGCCAGCAGCCTGGGGCTAGCGGGAGGGGTGGCCCAGTACTTC. Translation: CASSLGLAGGVAQYF.

The chain employs TRBV30 and TRBJ2-7, with D perhaps matching TRBD2 (6 bases). Trimming took 0 bases from V and 12 from J, leaving 15 bases between them. Germline V gene sequence: CDR1 GTSNPN, CDR2 SVGIG (reference sequence). This CDR3 comprises 12 residues. CDR3 DNA: TGTGCCTGGAGTGTACCCGTGGGGAGGTGGTACTTC. Translating gives CAWSVPVGRWYF. The variable domain in full, completed from reference TRBV30 and TRBJ2-7, reads SQTIHQWPATLVQPVGSPLSLECTVEGTSNPNLYWYRQAAGRGLQLLFYSVGIGQISSEVPQNLSASRPQDRQFILSSKKLLLSDSGFYLCAWSVPVGRWYFGPGTRLTVT.

The CDR3 here is CASSNQGAGPYGYTF. DNA for the CDR3: TGTGCCAGCAGTAACCAGGGGGCGGGGCCGTATGGCTACACCTTC. The chain combines TRBV6-5 with TRBJ1-2, with 8 bases aligning to TRBD1. J gave up 5 bases and V 5 bases, and 10 bases lay outside the gene matches. CDR1 is MNHEY and CDR2 is SVGAGI in the germline V gene. This CDR3 spans 15 amino acids.

This clone was seen a handful of times. The chain uses TRBV6-1 and TRBJ2-1, with 15 bases matching TRBD2. The germline V gene encodes CDR1 MNHNS and CDR2 SASEGT. The CDR3 covers 15 residues. Trimming cost V 4 bases and J 7 bases; bases outside gene matches: 2. The CDR3 region is CASSAGTSGRNEQFF. The CDR3 coding sequence is TGTGCCAGCAGTGCCGGGACTAGCGGGAGGAATGAGCAGTTCTTC.

The chain carries TRBV4-2 and TRBJ2-7; possible D gene TRBD2, 6 bases. Trimming removed 1 base from V and 6 bases from J, with 13 bases in between. The CDR3 is 14 amino acids. Germline CDR1 LGHNA, CDR2 YNFKEQ. CDR3 DNA sequence: TGTGCCAGCAGCCAAGTCGAGACTAGTTCCGAGCAGTACTTC. Translation: CASSQVETSSEQYF.

The rearrangement uses TRBV7-8 and TRBJ2-4, with D hard to call. There are 19 residues in the CDR3. The germline V gene has CDR1 SGHVS and CDR2 FQNEAQ. Trimming shortened V by 1 base and J by 0 bases, and 19 bases separated the two germline ends. CDR3 residues: CASSLVALINSLAKNIQYF. CDR3 DNA sequence: TGTGCCAGCAGCTTAGTAGCTCTGATAAACTCACTAGCCAAAAACATTCAGTACTTC.

The chain combines TRBV18 with TRBJ2-1; TRBD1 matches 8 bases. The germline V gene encodes CDR1 KGHSH and CDR2 LQKENI. The CDR3 runs to 13 residues. After removal of 8 bases from V and 3 bases from J, the junction contained 3 bases not matched to a gene. CDR3 sequence: CASDRGGYNEQFF. The CDR3, as DNA: TGTGCCAGCGACAGGGGCGGCTACAATGAGCAGTTCTTC.

This chain uses TRBV15 with TRBJ1-3; D not certain. V was shortened by 0 bases and J by 0 bases, with 21 bases between the two germline ends. CDR1 is LNHNV, CDR2 YYDKDF, per germline (reference sequence). CDR3 length: 20 residues. CDR3 sequence reads: CATSRDLKEGFYFSGNTIYF. DNA of the CDR3: TGTGCCACCAGCAGAGATTTGAAGGAGGGCTTCTATTTCTCTGGAAACACCATATATTTT.

This clone was observed once. The V call is TRBV27, the J call TRBJ2-1; TRBD1 matches at 9 bases. Germline V gene sequence: CDR1 MNHEY, CDR2 SMNVEV (reference sequence). Losses at the gene ends were 5 bases for V and 8 bases for J; bases not matched to a gene: 10. This CDR3 spans 15 amino acids. The CDR3 DNA reads as TGTGCCAGCAGTCCCCCCGGGACAGGGCTCCATGAGCAGTTCTTC. Encoded protein: CASSPPGTGLHEQFF.

V and J are TRBV4-1 and TRBJ1-2, with a possible D match to TRBD1 (5 bases). CDR1 MGHRA and CDR2 YSYEKL come from the germline V gene. The V end was cut by 4 bases, the J end by 3 bases, with 12 bases between. The length of the CDR3 is 14 residues. CDR3 coding DNA: TGCGCCAGCAGCCCCTCGGACACCTACTATGGCTACACCTTC. It yields the protein CASSPSDTYYGYTF.

This rearrangement joins TRBV5-4 to TRBJ1-1, with a possible D match to TRBD1 (6 bases). The CDR3 sequence is 13 residues long. CDR1 is SGHNT, CDR2 YYREEE, per germline (reference sequence). The V and J ends lost 4 bases and 3 bases respectively, with 10 bases between them. This chain's CDR3 is CASSRGQDTEAFF. Here the CDR3 DNA reads TGTGCCAGCAGCCGGGGGCAGGACACTGAAGCTTTCTTT.